Each of the 14 T cell receptor beta chains below was sequenced from the same sample in a study of spatial heterogeneity in lung cancer. Time point noted: blood at routine non-recurrence follow-up after resection. The input material, whole RNA from tumor, nontumor lung or frozen PBMC, was sequenced unsorted. TCRdb itself ran the 5' RACE reads through MiXCR, one entry per CDR3 protein. Of more than 95,000 distinct CDR3 sequences detected, more than 10% appear once; the ten largest clones hold 15% to 20%. The specimen was PBMCs, collected at follow-up. Receptor source: a male donor with early-stage non-small cell lung cancer.

The rearrangement uses TRBV28 and TRBJ2-4, with 10 positions matching TRBD2. Looked up from germline, CDR1 is MDHEN and CDR2 is SYDVKM. J was trimmed by 6 bases and V by 4 bases; bases with no gene match: 3. CDR3 length: 14 amino acids. CDR3 coding DNA: TGTGCCAGCAGTTCGGGGACTAGCGTAAACATTCAGTACTTC. Translating gives CASSSGTSVNIQYF.

The chain uses TRBV27 and TRBJ1-4, with 7 bases aligning to TRBD1. Germline lookup yields CDR1 MNHEY and CDR2 SMNVEV (reference sequence). This CDR3 contains 17 residues. J lost 0 bases, V lost 6 bases, and 10 bases had no gene match. CDR3 loop: CASRQTGSPATNEKLFF. The CDR3 coding sequence is TGTGCCAGCAGACAGACAGGGTCTCCTGCAACTAATGAAAAACTGTTTTTT. The entire variable domain, with the rest obtained from reference TRBV27 and TRBJ1-4, is as follows: EAQVTQNPRYLITVTGKKLTVTCSQNMNHEYMSWYRQDPGLGLRQIYYSMNVEVTDKGDVPEGYKVSRKEKRNFPLILESPSPNQTSLYFCASRQTGSPATNEKLFFGSGTQLSVL.

This clonotype turned up a few times. This chain joins TRBV5-5 and TRBJ1-2; TRBD1 aligns across 8 bases. CDR1 SGHKS and CDR2 YYEKEE come from the germline V gene (reference sequence). V dropped 5 bases and J dropped 7; count of bases not matched to a gene: 4. The CDR3 loop spans 12 amino acids. The CDR3 region is CASSRDRFGYTF. The CDR3 nucleotides are TGTGCCAGCAGTAGGGACAGGTTTGGCTACACCTTC.

This clonotype appeared a few times. For the CDR3, the DNA is TGTGCCAGCAGCGTTGGAACAGGAGGCCTTATTGGAAACACCATATATTTT. Encoded protein: CASSVGTGGLIGNTIYF. The chain recombines TRBV9 with TRBJ1-3; D might be TRBD1 (5 bases). The germline V gene has CDR1 SGDLS and CDR2 YYNGEE. This CDR3 is built from 17 residues. The V and J ends lost 2 bases and 3 bases respectively, with 18 bases between them.

The chain couples TRBV7-9 to TRBJ1-5, with D possibly matching TRBD1 (6 bases). The CDR3 loop spans 15 amino acids. The V gene's germline CDR1 is SEHNR and CDR2 FQNEAQ (reference sequence). Trimming shortened V by 4 bases and J by 2 bases, and 12 bases separated the two germline ends. This CDR3 is CASSSGRQGNQPQHF. CDR3 DNA sequence: TGTGCCAGCAGCTCCGGCAGACAGGGCAATCAGCCCCAGCATTTT.

In this sample, this clonotype turned up many times. The rearrangement joins TRBV5-5 to TRBJ2-5, with no clear D. V lost 0 bases to trimming and J lost 4 bases, with 10 bases between them. This CDR3 is built from 14 residues. Germline assignment: CDR1 SGHKS and CDR2 YYEKEE (reference sequence). In nucleotides, the CDR3 is TGTGCCAGCAGCTTGGGTTCCCCCCCAGAGACCCAGTACTTC. This sequence encodes CASSLGSPPETQYF.

The chain recombines TRBV10-1 with TRBJ2-3; the match to TRBD2 covers 8 bases. The V and J ends lost 5 bases and 1 base, in that order; junction bases with no gene match: 2. The CDR3 extends over 14 amino acids. CDR1 is WNHNN, CDR2 SYGVQD, per germline (reference sequence). The CDR3 loop is CASSTAGGTDTQYF. The CDR3, as DNA: TGCGCCAGCAGTACAGCGGGGGGCACAGATACGCAGTATTTT.

This clonotype was picked up a small number of times. The J gene is TRBJ2-3, the V gene TRBV7-3, with TRBD2 matching over 13 bases. The ends lost 2 bases at V and 10 bases at J; junction bases unmatched: 9. CDR1 is SGHTA, CDR2 FQGTGA, per germline. This CDR3 is 16 amino acids long. This CDR3 is CASSLGTSGAPMAQYF. The CDR3 nucleotides are TGTGCCAGCAGCTTAGGGACTAGCGGGGCCCCGATGGCGCAGTATTTT.

The rearrangement joins TRBV5-6 to TRBJ2-7, with no clear D. The CDR3 consists of 14 residues. Germline assignment: CDR1 SGHDT and CDR2 YYEEEE. V gave up 2 bases and J gave up 7 bases, with 16 bases separating them. CDR3 region: CASSFGRSAWEQYF. The CDR3 region has the DNA TGTGCCAGCAGCTTTGGCAGGAGCGCTTGGGAGCAGTACTTC.

This clonotype was observed many times. The chain employs TRBV7-9 and TRBJ2-7, with TRBD1 matching 8 bases. The V segment lost 5 bases and the J segment 4 bases; nucleotides outside the gene matches: 13. The CDR3 contains 16 residues. Germline lookup yields CDR1 SEHNR and CDR2 FQNEAQ (reference sequence). CDR3 in amino acids: CASSPLGQGRNYEQYF. DNA for the CDR3: TGTGCCAGCAGCCCCCTCGGACAGGGAAGGAATTACGAGCAGTACTTC.

The CDR3 DNA reads TGTGCCAGCAGCCAAGATGCGGGTAGCTATGGCTACACCTTC. This codes for CASSQDAGSYGYTF. The V call is TRBV3-1, the J call TRBJ1-2; D not certain. Germline values: CDR1 LGHDT, CDR2 YNNKEL (reference sequence). CDR3 length: 14 amino acids. V was clipped by 0 bases and J by 4 bases, with 9 bases between them.

V gene TRBV14 combines with J gene TRBJ2-7; D not resolved. Germline loops: CDR1 SGHDN, CDR2 FVKESK. The CDR3 runs to 12 residues. V was shortened by 8 bases and J by 0 bases, with 8 bases between the two germline ends. CDR3 coding DNA: TGTGCCAGCTCGACAATCTCCTACGAGCAGTACTTC. Its translation is CASSTISYEQYF.

This clonotype appeared many times. J is TRBJ2-6 and V is TRBV4-2; TRBD1 might be the D (7 bases). This CDR3 is built from 16 residues. V dropped 8 bases and J dropped 0 bases, with 14 bases sitting between them. Germline V gene data show CDR1 as LGHNA and CDR2 as YNFKEQ. The DNA of the CDR3 is TGTGCCAGCGCTGCAGGGGGGAACTCTGGGGCCAACGTCCTGACTTTC. This encodes CASAAGGNSGANVLTF.

This clonotype was seen ten or more times. The rearrangement joins TRBV4-2 to TRBJ2-1; 10 bases agree with TRBD1. This CDR3 contains 15 residues. V gave up 4 bases and J gave up 7 bases; unmatched junction bases: 7. Germline V gene data show CDR1 as LGHNA and CDR2 as YNFKEQ. In DNA form, the CDR3 reads TGTGCCAGCAGCCGGGACAGGGGACGGGGTAATGAGCAGTTCTTC. Residues: CASSRDRGRGNEQFF.